A single sample gave rise to the 25 T cell receptor beta chains below, sequenced in a study of regulatory T cells in long-lasting Graves disease. CDR3-region Arm-PCR and iRepertoire HTBI primers produced the TCR beta libraries. TCRdb independently ran MiXCR on the multiplex PCR reads; one entry per CDR3 protein. Among some 460,000 distinct CDR3 sequences, 15% to 20% were seen once, and the ten largest hold 12%. Regarding time point: newly diagnosed GD, antithyroid drugs for less than 3 months. The TCR library used RNA extracted from PBMCs. A further study also used this sample, focusing on T cells in Graves' hyperthyroidism and ophthalmopathy.

The sequencing used peripheral blood mononuclear cells (PBMCs), collected at new diagnosis, from a patient treated with antithyroid drugs. The receptors stem from a man in his forties with Graves disease.

Comment on this clonotype: A far larger clone is a single base away, which makes a read error likely. J is TRBJ2-7 and V is TRBV28; 9 nucleotides match TRBD2. CDR1 MDHEN and CDR2 SYDVKM come from the germline V gene. With V trimmed by 5 bases and J by 7 bases, 12 bases remained unmatched. The CDR3 is 15 amino acids. In nucleotides, the CDR3 is TGTGCCAGCAGTCCCACTGGGCGGGAGGGCCGTGAGCAGTACTTC. It translates to CASSPTGREGREQYF.

This clonotype turned up a few times. A much larger clone lies one base from this, so it may be a read error. V usage is TRBV7-6 and J usage is TRBJ2-7; D uncertain. Germline lookup yields CDR1 SGHVS and CDR2 FNYEAQ. The CDR3 runs 14 residues. For the CDR3, the DNA is TGTGCCAGCAGCTTACGGGTAGGATCGACCGAGCAGCACTTC. It translates to CASSLRVGSTEQHF.

This clonotype was counted at least ten times. J is TRBJ2-1 and V is TRBV20-1; unclear D gene. The V end was cut by 6 bases, the J end by 2 bases, with 8 bases between. This CDR3 spans 12 amino acids. Per the germline V gene, CDR1 is DFQATT and CDR2 is SNEGSKA (reference sequence). The CDR3 DNA reads TGCAGTGCGGACGCCACCTACAATGAGCAGTTCTTC. Protein sequence: CSADATYNEQFF.

The chain uses TRBV3-1 and TRBJ2-1; a weak D match, TRBD1 (5 bases). CDR1 and CDR2 (germline): LGHDT, YNNKEL (reference sequence). The CDR3 runs to 17 residues. Trimming left V 2 bases short and J 1 base short, with 15 bases between. CDR3 DNA: TGTGCCAGCAGCCAAAAGTTTGACAGAACGTCCTACAATGAGCAGTTCTTC. Its protein product is CASSQKFDRTSYNEQFF.

This clonotype was counted many times. The DNA of the CDR3 is TGCAGTGCTTACGACAGGGGTGGCAATCAGCCCCAGCATTTT. Translating it yields CSAYDRGGNQPQHF. The gene calls are TRBV20-1 and TRBJ1-5; 8 bases agree with TRBD1. Germline CDR1 reads DFQATT; CDR2 reads SNEGSKA (reference sequence). Trimming at V came to 5 bases and at J to 2 bases, leaving 5 bases not matched to a gene. There are 14 residues in the CDR3.

This clonotype was observed a handful of times. The rearrangement joins TRBV27 to TRBJ2-5; TRBD2 agrees at 9 bases. This CDR3 comprises 15 residues. J was trimmed by 2 bases and V by 5 bases; bases with no gene match: 6. CDR1 is MNHEY, CDR2 SMNVEV, per germline (reference sequence). The CDR3 coding sequence is TGTGCCAGCAGTGATAGCGGGAGCACTCAAGAGACCCAGTACTTC. This translates into CASSDSGSTQETQYF.

The sample holds many counts of this clonotype. The DNA for the CDR3 is TGTGCCAGCAGTTACTCATCCGGGGACAGAGTCCCCTACGAGCAGTACTTC. It codes for CASSYSSGDRVPYEQYF. The V and J genes are TRBV6-5 and TRBJ2-7, with TRBD1 identical over 7 bases. The CDR3 has 17 residues. Trimming at V came to 0 bases and at J to 2 bases, leaving 10 bases not matched to a gene. Germline V lookup: CDR1 MNHEY, CDR2 SVGAGI.

This clonotype was counted between two and nine times. This chain joins TRBV5-1 and TRBJ2-1, with TRBD1 matching 8 bases. V was pared by 0 bases and J by 5 bases, with 7 bases of the junction left unmatched. Germline CDR1 and CDR2: SGHRS and YFSETQ. There are 16 residues in the CDR3. The chain's CDR3 is CASSLGQGAFDNEQFF. The CDR3 bases are TGCGCCAGCAGCTTGGGTCAGGGGGCTTTTGACAATGAGCAGTTCTTC.

The sample holds many counts of this clonotype. The junction differs from germline at one of its ends, possibly a read error. V is TRBV20-1 and J is TRBJ2-7, with TRBD2 identical over 10 bases. CDR1 is DFQATT and CDR2 is SNEGSKA in the germline V gene (reference sequence). The CDR3 contains 13 residues. Here the CDR3 reads CSARAGGPEEQYF. The CDR3 nucleotides are TGCAGTGCCAGAGCGGGAGGGCCGGAAGAGCAGTACTTC.

This rearrangement joins TRBV19 to TRBJ2-1; 7 bases are shared with TRBD2. The CDR3 has 15 residues. Germline V gene data show CDR1 as LNHDA and CDR2 as SQIVND (reference sequence). V shed 3 bases and J 5 bases; nucleotides not matched to a gene: 7. For the CDR3, the DNA is TGTGCCAGTAGTATTGGAGGACTAGGGGACAATGAGCAGTTCTTC. This translates into CASSIGGLGDNEQFF.

This clonotype has a count of ten or more. CDR3 in amino acids: CASSKTGGEQYF. In nucleotides, the CDR3 is TGTGCCAGCAGCAAAACAGGGGGCGAGCAGTACTTC. The chain uses TRBV7-3 and TRBJ2-7; 8 bases are shared with TRBD1. CDR1 and CDR2 from the germline V gene are SGHTA and FQGTGA. J lost 6 bases, V lost 5 bases, and 3 bases had no gene match. CDR3 length: 12 residues.

A few counts support this clonotype. At one end, the junction sequence differs from germline, possibly due to a read error. V and J are TRBV27 and TRBJ2-1; 13 bases line up with TRBD2. The CDR3 runs 18 residues. Germline loops: CDR1 MNHEY, CDR2 SMNVEV (reference sequence). This CDR3 reads CASSLGRGRTSGRNEQSF. The CDR3 coding sequence is TGTGCCAGCAGTTTGGGCAGGGGCCGGACTAGCGGGAGAAATGAGCAGTCCTTC.

The V call is TRBV10-3, the J call TRBJ2-7; no clear D gene. V lost 0 bases and J lost 2, with 11 bases in between. There are 15 residues in the CDR3. CDR1 is ENHRY and CDR2 is SYGVKD in the germline V gene. CDR3 loop: CAISESTTGTYEQYF. CDR3 DNA: TGTGCCATCAGTGAGTCGACGACGGGTACCTACGAGCAGTACTTC.

This clonotype was found many times. The rearrangement links TRBV24-1 to TRBJ2-3, with D unclear. Germline loops: CDR1 KGHDR, CDR2 SFDVKD. The CDR3 has 15 residues. V was shortened by 5 bases and J by 0 bases, with 11 bases between the two germline ends. CDR3 in amino acids: CATSAWGSSTDTQYF. DNA for the CDR3: TGTGCCACCAGTGCTTGGGGTTCTAGCACAGATACGCAGTATTTT.

This clonotype was seen ten or more times. V and J are TRBV5-1 and TRBJ2-7; a possible D gene is TRBD2 (5 bases). CDR1 and CDR2 (germline): SGHRS, YFSETQ. The V gene lost 2 bases and the J gene lost 3 bases, with 12 bases spanning the gap. The CDR3 has 14 amino acids. CDR3 coding DNA: TGCGCCAGCAGCTTTACCGGGATCGGCTACGAGCAGTACTTC. This gives the protein CASSFTGIGYEQYF.

V gene TRBV24-1 combines with J gene TRBJ2-7, with TRBD1 as a possible D gene (5 bases). Germline assignment: CDR1 KGHDR and CDR2 SFDVKD. V lost 2 bases to trimming and J lost 3 bases, with 13 bases between them. This CDR3 region has 15 residues. DNA of the CDR3: TGTGCCACCAGTGATTCAATGGGTCAGGGCTACGAGCAGTACTTC. As protein: CATSDSMGQGYEQYF.

This clonotype appeared many times. The chain combines TRBV28 with TRBJ1-5; 9 bases match TRBD1. The CDR3 is 17 residues long. Germline-derived CDR1 and CDR2 are MDHEN and SYDVKM. V trimming: 2 bases; J trimming: 9 bases; junction bases outside the gene matches: 14. The CDR3, as DNA: TGTGCCAGCAGTTTACGGGACAGGGTTGGTAGTAAGCTGCCCCAGCATTTT. Translation gives CASSLRDRVGSKLPQHF.

The V call is TRBV27, the J call TRBJ2-7; D is perhaps TRBD1 (5 bases). CDR1 is MNHEY, CDR2 SMNVEV, per germline (reference sequence). V lost 5 bases and J lost 2, with 13 bases in between. CDR3 size: 14 residues. The DNA for the CDR3 is TGTGCCAGCAGTCCCCAGGGTTGGGCCTACGAGCAGTACTTC. Amino acids: CASSPQGWAYEQYF.

This clonotype occurred a few times. The CDR3 nucleotides read TGTGCCAGTAGGATGGAAGGTTTAAGCCCGGTTCAGGCTAGCGGGAAGAATGAGCAGTTCTTC. It is translated as CASRMEGLSPVQASGKNEQFF. V is TRBV19 and J is TRBJ2-1; 9 bases map to TRBD2. The CDR3 contains 21 residues. The ends lost 6 bases at V and 7 bases at J; junction bases unmatched: 28. Germline V gene lookup returns CDR1 LNHDA and CDR2 SQIVND (reference sequence).

V is TRBV2 and J is TRBJ2-1; 10 positions agree with TRBD1. The V segment lost 6 bases and the J segment 7 bases; nucleotides outside the gene matches: 9. CDR1 SNHLY and CDR2 FYNNEI come from the germline V gene. This CDR3 spans 15 amino acids. The CDR3 bases are TGTGCCAGCAGCTACGACAGGGGGCAAAGGAATGAGCAGTTCTTC. Its protein product is CASSYDRGQRNEQFF.

This clonotype has just a few counts. This chain joins TRBV4-1 and TRBJ1-5; a possible D gene is TRBD1 (5 bases). The CDR3 spans 14 residues. The germline V gene encodes CDR1 MGHRA and CDR2 YSYEKL. Between the trimmed V and J ends, which lost 0 bases and 4 bases, there was a span of 7 bases. Here the CDR3 reads CASSQDWGNQPQHF. The CDR3 nucleotides are TGCGCCAGCAGCCAAGATTGGGGGAATCAGCCCCAGCATTTT.

This clonotype showed up many times. The V call is TRBV11-2, the J call TRBJ2-3; D not resolved. The CDR3 contains 14 residues. Deletions cut 0 bases from V and 10 bases from J, with 14 bases between. Germline V gives CDR1 SGHAT, CDR2 FQNNGV. The CDR3 sequence is CASSLELGKGAQYF. The CDR3 bases are TGTGCCAGCAGCTTAGAGCTGGGGAAAGGCGCGCAGTATTTT.

V and J are TRBV12-3 or TRBV12-4 and TRBJ1-4; 9 nucleotides line up with TRBD1. CDR3 length equals 15 residues. Germline trimming cut 6 bases from V and 5 bases from J; bases unmatched to any gene: 7. CDR3 nucleotide sequence: TGTGCCAGCAGGGACAGGGGAGGGGAGAATGAAAAACTGTTTTTT. Its translation is CASRDRGGENEKLFF.

At least ten counts were recorded for this clonotype. The chain recombines TRBV3-1 with TRBJ2-7; no definite D call. The CDR3 spans 13 residues. The V and J ends lost 1 base and 4 bases respectively, with 8 bases between them. From germline, CDR1 is LGHDT and CDR2 YNNKEL (reference sequence). The CDR3 loop reads CASSQGWAYEQYF. The CDR3 coding sequence is TGTGCCAGCAGCCAAGGGTGGGCGTACGAGCAGTACTTC.

In this sample, this clonotype turned up many times. V is TRBV20-1 and J is TRBJ2-2, with D possibly TRBD2 on 6 matching bases. There are 14 residues in the CDR3. CDR1 is DFQATT and CDR2 is SNEGSKA in the germline V gene (reference sequence). Between the trimmed V and J ends, which lost 3 bases and 5 bases, there was a span of 13 bases. The CDR3 loop is CSASRGAGTGELFF. CDR3 DNA sequence: TGCAGTGCTAGTAGGGGCGCGGGGACCGGGGAGCTGTTTTTT.